The present entry profiles one TCR beta chain with its context. Antigen unknown. The data derive from a study of monozygotic twins with inflammatory bowel disease. Whole-study findings and limits: Researchers report that IBD patients shared fewer clonotypes with others than healthy twins, especially amid disease activity. IBD-affected twins scored below their healthy co-twins in TCRbeta diversity (inverse Simpson).

UMIs bearing a 6-nucleotide sample barcode were added through template switching. TCRdb reprocessed the 5' RACE reads; each CDR3 protein has one entry and no DNA is given. The sample table includes 140,000 to 150,000 distinct CDR3 sequences. This CDR3 spans 13 amino acids. Germline V gene lookup returns CDR1 SGHAT and CDR2 FQNNGV. Sample: blood. This clonotype was sampled from a human donor with ulcerative colitis or Crohn's disease, or a healthy co-twin of an affected twin (not recorded which). The chain combines TRBV11-2 with TRBJ2-1. CDR3 loop: CASSSFLVNEQFF. The whole variable domain, remainder taken from reference TRBV11-2 and TRBJ2-1, is EAGVAQSPRYKIIEKRQSVAFWCNPISGHATLYWYQQILGQGPKLLIQFQNNGVVDDSQLPKDRFSAERLKGVDSTLKIQPAKLEDSAVYLCASSSFLVNEQFFGPGTRLTVL.